This TCR beta chain was captured in a study of cytomegalovirus exposure and HLA in healthy donors. Study results and caveats: Available immune exposure information covered CMV serostatus only.

The V and J ends lost 1 base and 1 base respectively, with 7 bases between them. The CDR3 covers 14 residues. CDR1 PRHDT and CDR2 FYEKMQ come from the germline V gene (reference sequence). PCR primers comprised 60 Vbeta and 13 Jbeta primers. TCRdb keeps only in-frame clones here, not all; method: immunoSEQ multiplex PCR. The table lists 85,000 to 100,000 clones, around 77% of them singletons, with less than 9.5% in the top ten. On this clone: Its antigen is not identified.

Sequenced: PBMCs. The TCR comes from a man aged 45-60 years in good health and CMV-seropositive. The V and J genes are TRBV13 and TRBJ2-5, with D uncertain. CDR3 sequence reads: CASSLDPSQETQYF. Written as DNA, the CDR3 is TGTGCCAGCAGCTTAGATCCCAGCCAAGAGACCCAGTACTTC.